The present TCR beta chain was sequenced within a study of graft-versus-host responses after intestinal transplantation. Profiling relied on immunoSEQ multiplex PCR, and the TCRdb table lists in-frame clones only, not all of them. The profile shows 35,000 to 45,000 clones, 85% to 95% of them singletons. Regarding this clone: Its antigen remains unknown.

The CDR3 totals 14 residues. The V gene's germline CDR1 is SGHRS and CDR2 YFSETQ. Trimming took off 4 bases at V and 3 bases at J, with 14 bases between the two ends. This sequence originates from a human donor who was the organ donor for an intestinal transplant. The genes are TRBV5-1 and TRBJ2-7; D possibly corresponds to TRBD1 (6 bases). The sequencing here drew on unstimulated CD8+ T cells sorted from spleen or lymph node cells, taken before transplant. As DNA, the CDR3 is TGCGCCAGCAGCGAGGGGGTAGGCTTCTACGAGCAGTACTTC. Amino acids: CASSEGVGFYEQYF.